The 16 T cell receptor beta chains listed next were all sequenced from one sample in a study of blood T cell repertoires in COVID-19. Assay used: immunoSEQ multiplex PCR; TCRdb lists only in-frame clones, some missing. Among roughly 50,000 clones listed, approximately 91% were seen once. The sequencing sample was made of peripheral blood. These receptors were taken from a woman aged 55 to 70 with active COVID-19.

This clone was seen a few times. The V gene is TRBV12-5, the J gene TRBJ1-5, with a tentative D call TRBD1 (5 bases). The CDR3 totals 15 residues. Trimming pared 0 bases from V and 4 bases from J, leaving 10 bases between. The germline gives CDR1 LGHNT, CDR2 FRNRAP. CDR3 protein: CASGLVREGNQPQHF. The CDR3 DNA sequence: TGTGCTAGTGGTTTGGTACGGGAGGGGAATCAGCCCCAGCATTTT.

This chain links TRBV5-4 with TRBJ1-5; tentatively, D is TRBD1 (6 bases). CDR1 and CDR2 (germline): SGHNT, YYREEE (reference sequence). V shed 4 bases and J shed 9 bases, with 14 bases lying between them. This CDR3 has 13 residues. The CDR3 region is CASSMDSGGPQHF. The CDR3 DNA reads as TGTGCCAGCAGCATGGACAGCGGCGGGCCCCAGCATTTT.

This chain links TRBV27 with TRBJ1-4; D is possibly TRBD1 (5 bases). Germline V lookup: CDR1 MNHEY, CDR2 SMNVEV (reference sequence). Trimming removed 0 bases at V and 4 bases at J, with 9 bases between. There are 15 residues in the CDR3. CDR3 nucleotide sequence: TGTGCCAGCAGTTTATCGGGGGGATTTAATGAAAAACTGTTTTTT. This sequence encodes CASSLSGGFNEKLFF.

V gene TRBV13 combines with J gene TRBJ2-5, with D perhaps TRBD1 (5 bases). This CDR3 spans 14 amino acids. The germline V and J ends were trimmed by 2 bases and 4 bases, with 11 bases remaining between them. Germline CDR1 reads PRHDT; CDR2 reads FYEKMQ (reference sequence). CDR3 nucleotide sequence: TGTGCCAGCAGCTTATCAGGGCGAGGAGAGACCCAGTACTTC. Its translation: CASSLSGRGETQYF.

This clone was seen only once. The J gene is TRBJ2-4, the V gene TRBV6-1, with D possibly matching TRBD1 (5 bases). CDR1 is MNHNS and CDR2 is SASEGT in the germline V gene. The V end was cut by 1 base, the J end by 1 base, with 20 bases between. This CDR3 spans 19 amino acids. The CDR3 bases are TGTGCCAGCAGTGAAGTTATAACAGGACCTTCCGGGGCCAAAAACATTCAGTACTTC. It specifies CASSEVITGPSGAKNIQYF.

The V and J genes are TRBV19 and TRBJ1-6, with 8 bases fitting TRBD1. The length of the CDR3 is 15 residues. The germline V gene encodes CDR1 LNHDA and CDR2 SQIVND (reference sequence). Losses at the gene ends were 7 bases for V and 6 bases for J; bases not matched to a gene: 8. The CDR3 DNA sequence: TGTGCCAGTAACAAGCCGGGACAGGTTAATTCACCCCTCCACTTT. This gives the protein CASNKPGQVNSPLHF.

The J gene is TRBJ2-2, the V gene TRBV4-1; 9 bases align to TRBD2. Germline V gives CDR1 MGHRA, CDR2 YSYEKL. The CDR3 runs 18 residues. The junction had 14 bases not matched to a gene; V was cut back by 4 bases and J by 5 bases. The CDR3 bases are TGCGCCAGCAGCCTTGCGCCTAGCGGGGACGAGGGGACCGGGGAGCTGTTTTTT. This codes for CASSLAPSGDEGTGELFF.

The chain links TRBV21-1 to TRBJ2-2; the table's D call, TRBD2, has no DNA check behind it. TRBV21-1 represents a pseudogene. This CDR3 region has 16 residues. In DNA form, the CDR3 reads TGTGCCAGCTATGAGGGTAGCGGGGTGTGTACCGGGGAGCTGTTTTTT. This translates into CASYEGSGVCTGELFF.

The genes are TRBV5-6 and TRBJ2-3; D uncertain. The CDR3 has 13 residues. Germline V gene lookup returns CDR1 SGHDT and CDR2 YYEEEE. Trimming cost V 8 bases and J 6 bases, with 16 bases left between them. The CDR3 DNA is TGTGCCAGTCGAGCTCTGGGCGCCGATACGCAGTATTTT. Residues: CASRALGADTQYF.

The chain employs TRBV7-2 and TRBJ1-1, with TRBD1 identical over 12 bases. After removal of 5 bases from V and 3 bases from J, the junction contained 7 bases not matched to a gene. The length of the CDR3 is 16 residues. The germline CDR1 and CDR2 sequences are SGHTA and FQGNSA. This chain's CDR3 is CASSIGTGGAYTEAFF. The CDR3 nucleotides read TGTGCCAGCAGCATAGGGACAGGGGGCGCGTACACTGAAGCTTTCTTT.

The chain is built from TRBV19 and TRBJ2-2, with 9 bases identical to TRBD2. J lost 4 bases, V lost 6 bases, and 3 bases had no gene match. This CDR3 has 14 residues. Germline values: CDR1 LNHDA, CDR2 SQIVND (reference sequence). The CDR3 DNA reads TGTGCCAGTAGACTGACTAGCGGCACCGGGGAGCTGTTTTTT. Its protein product is CASRLTSGTGELFF.

The gene calls are TRBV4-3 and TRBJ2-1; 10 bases agree with TRBD2. CDR1 and CDR2 from the germline V gene are LGHNA and YSLEER. Trimming took 2 bases from V and 9 from J; bases not matched to a gene: 13. The length of the CDR3 is 17 residues. CDR3 sequence: CASSQSAGASGGVEQFF. The CDR3 nucleotides read TGCGCCAGCAGCCAATCTGCGGGAGCGAGCGGGGGGGTTGAGCAGTTCTTC.

This chain joins TRBV4-2 and TRBJ1-5; the D is unclear. This CDR3 is 17 amino acids long. The germline V gene has CDR1 LGHNA and CDR2 YNFKEQ. Trimming pared 1 base from V and 0 bases from J, leaving 13 bases between. Written as DNA, the CDR3 is TGTGCCAGCAGCCAAGTTAACGGAGCCTATAGCAATCAGCCCCAGCATTTT. Encoded protein: CASSQVNGAYSNQPQHF.

This chain uses TRBV15 with TRBJ1-5; TRBD1 agrees at 8 bases. The CDR3 sequence is 18 residues long. The germline V gene encodes CDR1 LNHNV and CDR2 YYDKDF (reference sequence). The V and J ends lost 0 bases and 1 base, in that order; junction bases with no gene match: 8. For the CDR3, the DNA is TGTGCCACCAGCAGAGATCCACCAGGGGGCATCAGCAATCAGCCCCAGCATTTT. Translated, it gives CATSRDPPGGISNQPQHF.

V gene TRBV20-1 combines with J gene TRBJ2-4, with TRBD1 matching over 7 bases. The CDR3 is 11 residues long. Germline loops: CDR1 DFQATT, CDR2 SNEGSKA (reference sequence). This chain's CDR3 is CRGTAGNIQYF. In DNA, the CDR3 is TGCAGAGGGACAGCAGGGAACATTCAGTACTTC.

The chain employs TRBV19 and TRBJ1-1, with D unresolved. CDR3 length equals 14 residues. Per the germline V gene, CDR1 is LNHDA and CDR2 is SQIVND (reference sequence). V shed 7 bases and J shed 2 bases, with 14 bases lying between them. For the CDR3, the DNA is TGTGCCAGTACCCGGGTTACGGGTAACACTGAAGCTTTCTTT. It translates to CASTRVTGNTEAFF. The variable domain in full, with the rest retrieved from reference TRBV19 and TRBJ1-1, is DGGITQSPKYLFRKEGQNVTLSCEQNLNHDAMYWYRQDPGQGLRLIYYSQIVNDFQKGDIAEGYSVSREKKESFPLTVTSAQKNPTAFYLCASTRVTGNTEAFFGQGTRLTVV.